The 21 T cell receptor beta chains presented below share a single source sample, sequenced in a study of blood T cells in healthy people across ages. A second PCR, run for 7 to 11 cycles, used a sample-barcoded 5' primer plus a J-beta primer mix. TCRdb reprocessed the 5' RACE reads via MiXCR and lists one record per CDR3 protein. Seen here are 850,000 to 1,100,000 distinct CDR3 sequences, roughly two fifths observed once, and the top ten hold around 13%. Sequenced material: blood. Receptors originate from a man between 18 and 35 years old in good health.

This clonotype was seen more than once but under ten times. The rearrangement uses TRBV15 and TRBJ1-1, with a possible D match to TRBD1 (5 bases). Germline CDR1 is LNHNV and CDR2 is YYDKDF (reference sequence). Trimming took 5 bases from V and 1 from J, leaving 11 bases between them. CDR3 size: 14 residues. CDR3 sequence: CATSWDGQNTEAFF. In DNA form, the CDR3 reads TGTGCCACCAGCTGGGACGGGCAGAACACTGAAGCTTTCTTT.

V and J are TRBV2 and TRBJ1-1; TRBD1 matches 7 bases. The germline V gene has CDR1 SNHLY and CDR2 FYNNEI. Unmatched junction bases numbered 8, after V lost 4 bases and J lost 0 bases. The CDR3 loop spans 16 amino acids. This chain's CDR3 is CASSVHRGELNTEAFF. CDR3 in DNA: TGTGCCAGCAGTGTACACAGGGGCGAATTGAACACTGAAGCTTTCTTT.

This clonotype occurred a few times. The J gene is TRBJ1-1, the V gene TRBV5-1; D gene ambiguous. The germline V gene has CDR1 SGHRS and CDR2 YFSETQ. CDR3 length equals 15 residues. Trimming stripped 0 bases from V and 4 bases from J, with 13 bases between. CDR3 sequence reads: CASSLASGPGTEAFF. CDR3 DNA sequence: TGCGCCAGCAGCTTGGCCTCGGGTCCCGGCACTGAAGCTTTCTTT.

The chain couples TRBV12-3 or TRBV12-4 to TRBJ1-5; a weak D match, TRBD1 (6 bases). The V end lost 6 bases, the J end lost 2 bases, and 14 bases lay between the germline ends. The CDR3 has 15 amino acids. CDR3 region: CASSLKGDGNQPQHF. The CDR3 region has the DNA TGTGCCAGCAGCCTAAAGGGGGACGGCAATCAGCCCCAGCATTTT.

This clonotype was seen a few times. The chain uses TRBV29-1 and TRBJ1-2, with a weak D call TRBD1 (5 bases). There are 15 residues in the CDR3. V lost 0 bases and J lost 6, with 17 bases in between. Per the germline V gene, CDR1 is SQVTM and CDR2 is ANQGSEA. The DNA for the CDR3 is TGCAGCGTTGAAGAGCCACAGACAGTAGTAAATGGCTACACCTTC. Its translation is CSVEEPQTVVNGYTF.

In this sample, this clonotype turned up a few times. This chain links TRBV5-1 with TRBJ2-3, with TRBD1 matching 7 bases. Per germline, CDR1 SGHRS and CDR2 YFSETQ. Trimming removed 1 base from V and 2 bases from J; junction bases left unmatched: 10. The CDR3 loop spans 17 amino acids. DNA for the CDR3: TGCGCCAGCAGCTTGTCGTATGACAGGGCCTACACAGATACGCAGTATTTT. Translation: CASSLSYDRAYTDTQYF.

This chain connects TRBV7-2 to TRBJ2-1; D is perhaps TRBD1 (6 bases). This CDR3 is built from 12 residues. CDR1 is SGHTA and CDR2 is FQGNSA in the germline V gene. Trimming cost V 5 bases and J 10 bases, with 12 bases left between them. CDR3 sequence reads: CASSPNRDEQFF. The CDR3 nucleotides are TGTGCCAGCAGCCCCAACAGGGACGAGCAGTTCTTC.

The chain links TRBV6-6 to TRBJ2-7; TRBD2 agrees at 10 bases. V trimming: 0 bases; J trimming: 3 bases; junction bases outside the gene matches: 2. In germline, CDR1 is MNHNY, CDR2 SVGAGI (reference sequence). The CDR3 extends over 15 amino acids. The CDR3 loop reads CASSYSLAGVYEQYF. DNA for the CDR3: TGTGCCAGCAGTTACTCCCTAGCGGGGGTCTACGAGCAGTACTTC.

V and J are TRBV20-1 and TRBJ1-2; a weak D match, TRBD1 (6 bases). CDR3 size: 12 residues. The V and J ends lost 0 bases and 8 bases respectively, with 10 bases between them. Germline CDR1 is DFQATT and CDR2 is SNEGSKA (reference sequence). CDR3 nucleotides: TGCAGTGCTAGAGAAATACAGGGAGGCTACACCTTC. This gives the protein CSAREIQGGYTF.

In its sample, this clonotype was seen many times. The chain links TRBV29-1 to TRBJ2-1; D perhaps matches TRBD1 (5 bases). V was cut by 2 bases and J by 6 bases, with 5 bases left in between. The CDR3 runs 11 residues. Germline values: CDR1 SQVTM, CDR2 ANQGSEA. CDR3 amino acids: CSVERGNEQFF. CDR3 bases: TGCAGCGTTGAAAGGGGCAATGAGCAGTTCTTC.

With respect to this clonotype: It may be a read error: a sequence one base away is much more abundant. The chain is built from TRBV29-1 and TRBJ1-1, with 8 bases matching TRBD1. This CDR3 contains 11 residues. Germline V CDR1 and CDR2: SQVTM, ANQGSEA. Germline trimming cut 7 bases from V and 6 bases from J; bases unmatched to any gene: 4. CDR3: CSGTQGAEAFF. CDR3 bases: TGCAGCGGAACACAGGGGGCTGAAGCTTTCTTT.

This clonotype turned up a few times. V and J are TRBV29-1 and TRBJ2-3; 10 bases are shared with TRBD2. Germline V lookup: CDR1 SQVTM, CDR2 ANQGSEA. The CDR3 length is 15 residues. The J segment lost 2 bases and the V segment lost 5 bases, leaving 7 bases of the junction unmatched. In DNA form, the CDR3 reads TGCAGCGTTCTCCCTAGCGGGGGTATCACAGATACGCAGTATTTT. The encoded protein is CSVLPSGGITDTQYF.

The rearrangement joins TRBV9 to TRBJ2-5; TRBD1 agrees at 7 bases. Gene TRBJ2-7 matches the end of the DNA better, so the J call may be wrong. The CDR3 covers 14 residues. CDR1 SGDLS and CDR2 YYNGEE come from the germline V gene. The CDR3: CASSGNRGPSEQYF. For the CDR3, the DNA is TGTGCCAGCAGCGGCAACAGGGGCCCTTCCGAGCAGTACTTC.

The V call is TRBV29-1, the J call TRBJ2-5; 9 positions match TRBD1. V lost 8 bases, J lost 3 bases, and 7 bases stayed unmatched. The CDR3 totals 13 residues. CDR1 is SQVTM and CDR2 is ANQGSEA in the germline V gene. The CDR3 DNA reads TGCAGCACTCCGGGACAGGGTAAAGAGACCCAGTACTTC. Residues: CSTPGQGKETQYF.

The sample holds many counts of this clonotype. The J gene is TRBJ1-2, the V gene TRBV12-3 or TRBV12-4; D is unresolved. V dropped 6 bases and J dropped 2 bases, with 16 bases sitting between them. The CDR3 sequence is 15 residues long. This CDR3 reads CASRLGVRGNYGYTF. The CDR3 bases are TGTGCCAGCAGACTTGGTGTTCGGGGAAACTATGGCTACACCTTC.

This chain connects TRBV21-1 to TRBJ1-4; the D call of TRBD1 is as the table states it, not checked on the DNA. TRBV21-1 is labeled a pseudogene. The CDR3 covers 18 residues. The CDR3 nucleotides are TGTGCCAGCAGCAATCGGACAGGGGGCTTGGCAACTAATGAAAAACTGTTTTTT. It codes for CASSNRTGGLATNEKLFF.

The V and J genes are TRBV7-2 and TRBJ2-2, with D perhaps TRBD2 (5 bases). The CDR3 runs to 15 residues. The V end lost 1 base, the J end lost 2 bases, and 8 bases lay between the germline ends. CDR1 and CDR2 (germline): SGHTA, FQGNSA. Here the CDR3 DNA reads TGTGCCAGCAGCTTAGACGGACTCAACACCGGGGAGCTGTTTTTT. Translated, it gives CASSLDGLNTGELFF.

The V and J genes are TRBV29-1 and TRBJ1-2, with TRBD1 identical over 8 bases. The germline V gene has CDR1 SQVTM and CDR2 ANQGSEA. The CDR3 contains 15 residues. V was clipped by 1 base and J by 2 bases; unmatched bases: 6. The CDR3 loop reads CSVEGVRTGNYGYTF. In nucleotides, the CDR3 is TGCAGCGTTGAAGGAGTCCGGACAGGGAACTATGGCTACACCTTC.

The V gene is TRBV10-3, the J gene TRBJ2-4; D unresolved. The closer fit of TRBJ2-5 to the DNA end suggests the J call may be wrong. Germline V gene data show CDR1 as ENHRY and CDR2 as SYGVKD. This CDR3 is built from 12 residues. This chain's CDR3 is CAISDPRGTQYF. Written as DNA, the CDR3 is TGTGCCATCAGTGACCCACGAGGGACCCAGTACTTC.

This clonotype was seen repeatedly, ten times or more. The gene calls are TRBV10-3 and TRBJ2-4; 10 bases fit TRBD1. With V trimmed by 6 bases and J by 0 bases, 5 bases remained unmatched. The CDR3 is made up of 16 amino acids. Germline CDR1 is ENHRY and CDR2 is SYGVKD. DNA for the CDR3: TGTGCCATCAGCCCGGGACAGGGGCTAGCCAAAAACATTCAGTACTTC. Translation: CAISPGQGLAKNIQYF.

The chain recombines TRBV7-9 with TRBJ1-3, with D unresolved. This CDR3 is 19 amino acids long. V was shortened by 2 bases and J by 1 base, with 21 bases between the two germline ends. Germline values: CDR1 SEHNR, CDR2 FQNEAQ (reference sequence). The CDR3 DNA sequence: TGTGCCAGCAGCTTAAATCCTGCAGGTTTCATAAGTTCTGGAAACACCATATATTTT. Its protein product is CASSLNPAGFISSGNTIYF.